This TCR beta chain was documented in a study of T cell responses to AZD1222 COVID-19 vaccine (dated by TCRdb to the early 2020s). As for the study more broadly: A total of around 240 trial participants underwent TCR sequencing, of whom about 210 had received two doses of AZD1222 and around 25 had received two doses of the MenACWY control vaccine. Trial participants were enrolled by age into subgroups of 18-55, 56-69 and 70-plus years, and around 150, 28 and 57 TCR-sequenced participants, respectively, were included in these subgroups.

As regards this clone: This receptor's antigen is unknown. There are no base qualities to consult, and no much larger clone falls within one base.

V lost 3 bases and J lost 4 bases; the stretch between them is 9 bases long. Counted from cysteine to phenylalanine, this CDR3 has 13 amino acids. Left in the record is the CDR3 DNA by itself, 39 bases read in frame from the first base. The germline V gene (reference sequence) specifies LNHDA as CDR1 and SQIVND as CDR2. Taken with the paper, the label for time point translates to: baseline before first vaccination. The sample's treatment or condition, from its label and the paper: meningococcal conjugate vaccine given as trial control. Vaccinee samples came from UK trials COV001 and COV002, including a single-blind randomized controlled phase 2/3 trial of AZD1222 (ChAdOx1 nCoV-19) in healthy adults. For TCRbeta chain sequencing, PBMC samples from trial participants were taken at day 0 and at day 28 after the second dose. What the work shows at the level of the full study, not this receptor alone: Conclusions about previously exposed vaccinees are limited, since just 6 or 7 AZD1222 recipients were seropositive for SARS-CoV-2 at baseline. Reportedly, close to half of the unique spike-specific TCRs recognized epitopes lying outside the regions that are mutated in the B.1.351 and B.1.1.7 variants. Vaccine-associated CD4 TCRs spanned the whole spike protein, with dominant responses in regions 160-218 and 743-854. Because no samples from the day 14 peak response were available, repertoires could be characterized only after the peak T cell response. Spike-specific TCR breadth and depth rose significantly after two AZD1222 doses compared with day 0 and with MenACWY recipients. The 56-69-year group was small, and its depth increase did not reach significance, likely because of low power. Most participants were white British and females outnumbered males, and the authors suggested that clonal diversity may have been underestimated.

The CDR3 regions of human TCRbeta chains were analyzed by immunosequencing. Per the authors' processing: Repertoire TCRs were checked for matches against a reference library of SARS-CoV-2-specific TCRs that had been generated using the MIRA antigen-specificity platform. Breadth was defined as the fraction of unique TCRs that were SARS-CoV-2-associated, and depth was defined as the fraction of total T cells that were SARS-CoV-2-associated. Using the MIRA data, each spike-specific TCR was mapped to the spike region that the TCR reacts to and placed in a CD4 or CD8 class. Log10-transformed breadth and depth values were compared by one-way ANOVA with Sidak's multiple comparisons tests. TCRdb re-hosts the immuneACCESS table, in-frame sequences only. Its copies lack some clones; in the studies checked, an unresolved V gene accounts for under half of them, and the cause for the rest is not known. The DNA gave D and trimming, while V, J and clone size come from that table. This sample has about 83,000 clones in its table, and approximately 87% of those were observed once. The ten largest clones capture approximately 4.5% of the sample.

This sequence was found in an adult in good health. The chain couples TRBV19 to TRBJ1-2, with the D gene uncertain. The starting material was peripheral blood, obtained on day 0 of MenACWY control vaccination. The CDR3 region: CASSIGLVYGYTF. In nucleotide form, the sequence is TGTGCCAGTAGTATCGGACTGGTCTATGGCTACACCTTC.